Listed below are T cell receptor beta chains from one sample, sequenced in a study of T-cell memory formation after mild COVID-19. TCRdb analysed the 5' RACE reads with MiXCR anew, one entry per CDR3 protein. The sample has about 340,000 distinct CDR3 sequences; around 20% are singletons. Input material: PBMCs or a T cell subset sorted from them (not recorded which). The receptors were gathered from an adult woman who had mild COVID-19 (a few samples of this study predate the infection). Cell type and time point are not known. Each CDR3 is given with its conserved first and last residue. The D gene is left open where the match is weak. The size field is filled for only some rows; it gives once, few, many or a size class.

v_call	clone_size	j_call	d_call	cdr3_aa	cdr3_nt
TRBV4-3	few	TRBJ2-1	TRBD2	CASSQKLAGVKFF	TGCGCCAGCAGCCAAAAGCTAGCGGGAGTTAAGTTCTTC
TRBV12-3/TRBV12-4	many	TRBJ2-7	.	CASSSGVYEQYF	TGTGCCAGCAGTTCAGGGGTCTACGAGCAGTACTTC
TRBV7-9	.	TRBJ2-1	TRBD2	CASSSVASGGAVGEQFF	TGTGCCAGCAGCTCAGTCGCTAGCGGGGGGGCAGTAGGTGAGCAGTTCTTC
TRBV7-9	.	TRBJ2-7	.	CASTFGRGDYEQYF	TGTGCCAGCACTTTCGGCAGGGGGGACTACGAGCAGTACTTC
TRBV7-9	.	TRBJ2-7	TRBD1	CASSLRQGARDEQYF	TGTGCCAGCAGCTTAAGGCAGGGGGCGAGAGACGAGCAGTACTTC
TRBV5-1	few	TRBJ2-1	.	CASSLVSGYNEQFF	TGCGCCAGCAGCTTGGTATCCGGGTACAATGAGCAGTTCTTC
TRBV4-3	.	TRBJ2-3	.	CASSPHQGGTDTQYF	TGCGCCAGCAGCCCCCACCAGGGGGGGACAGATACGCAGTATTTT
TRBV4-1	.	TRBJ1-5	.	CASSQDPGNQPQHF	TGCGCCAGCAGCCAAGACCCCGGCAATCAGCCCCAGCATTTT
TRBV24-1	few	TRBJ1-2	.	CATSDLRQTDGYTF	TGTGCCACCAGTGATTTGAGACAGACCGATGGCTACACCTTC
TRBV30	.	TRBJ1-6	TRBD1	CACPRGPGRSPLHF	TGTGCCTGCCCCAGGGGGCCGGGACGATCACCCCTCCACTTT
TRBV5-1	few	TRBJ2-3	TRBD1	CASRTGTGGEGTDTQYF	TGCGCCAGCAGGACCGGGACAGGGGGCGAAGGCACAGATACGCAGTATTTT
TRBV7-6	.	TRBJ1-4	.	CASSLGHNGEKLFF	TGTGCCAGCAGCCTGGGACATAATGGGGAGAAACTGTTTTTT
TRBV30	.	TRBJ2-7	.	CAWRALSEQYF	TGTGCCTGGAGGGCGCTAAGCGAGCAGTACTTC
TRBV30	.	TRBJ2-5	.	CAWSVQGRGWETQYF	TGTGCCTGGAGTGTTCAGGGACGAGGTTGGGAGACCCAGTACTTC
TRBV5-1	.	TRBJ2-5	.	CASSSSEEARETQYF	TGCGCCAGCAGCTCTAGCGAGGAAGCACGGGAGACCCAGTACTTC
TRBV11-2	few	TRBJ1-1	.	CASSLVGGSTEAFF	TGTGCCAGCAGTCTGGTCGGGGGATCTACTGAAGCTTTCTTT
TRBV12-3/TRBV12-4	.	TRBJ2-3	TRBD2	CASSPRTSGGPTDTQYF	TGTGCCAGCAGTCCCCGGACTAGCGGGGGGCCAACAGATACGCAGTATTTT
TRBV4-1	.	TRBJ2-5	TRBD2	CASSPGLAGTETQYF	TGCGCCAGCAGCCCGGGGCTAGCGGGGACGGAGACCCAGTACTTC
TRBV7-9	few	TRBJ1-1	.	CASSPTGENTEAFF	TGTGCCAGCAGCCCCACGGGGGAGAACACTGAAGCTTTCTTT
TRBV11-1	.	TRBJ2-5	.	CASSLGTTQYF	TGTGCCAGCAGCCTTGGAACGACCCAGTACTTC
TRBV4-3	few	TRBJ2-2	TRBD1	CASSQDRGTGRSGELFF	TGCGCCAGCAGCCAAGATAGGGGGACAGGGCGATCCGGGGAGCTGTTTTTT
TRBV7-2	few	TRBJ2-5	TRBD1	CASSLARTGTETQYF	TGTGCCAGCAGCTTAGCGAGGACAGGGACAGAGACCCAGTACTTC
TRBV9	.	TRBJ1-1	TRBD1	CASTSTGDHTEAFF	TGTGCCAGCACGAGTACAGGGGACCACACTGAAGCTTTCTTT
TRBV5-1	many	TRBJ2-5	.	CASSLKETQYF	TGTGCCAGCAGCTTAAAAGAGACCCAGTACTTC
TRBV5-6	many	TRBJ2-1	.	CASSLEVGRIYNEQFF	TGTGCCAGCAGCTTGGAGGTGGGCCGGATCTACAATGAGCAGTTCTTC
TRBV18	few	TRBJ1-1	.	CASSEDMNTEAFF	TGTGCCAGCTCAGAGGACATGAACACTGAAGCTTTCTTT
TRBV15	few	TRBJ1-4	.	CATSPRDGEKLFF	TGTGCCACCAGCCCGCGGGACGGGGAAAAACTGTTTTTT
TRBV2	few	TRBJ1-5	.	CASSEFTGNQPQHF	TGTGCCAGCAGTGAATTTACGGGCAATCAGCCCCAGCATTTT
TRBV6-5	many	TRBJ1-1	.	CASKKGSWAFF	TGTGCCAGCAAAAAGGGGTCATGGGCTTTCTTT
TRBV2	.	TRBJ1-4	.	CASSEQGSTNEKLFF	TGTGCCAGCAGTGAACAGGGGTCGACTAATGAAAAACTGTTTTTT
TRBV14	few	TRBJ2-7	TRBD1	CASSPSNRGREQYF	TGTGCCAGCAGCCCCTCAAACAGGGGACGTGAGCAGTACTTC
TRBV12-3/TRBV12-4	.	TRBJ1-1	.	CASSYATGPGIAEAFF	TGTGCCAGCAGTTACGCGACAGGTCCGGGTATCGCTGAAGCTTTCTTT
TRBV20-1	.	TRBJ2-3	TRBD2	CSAINTGGLQASTDTQYF	TGCAGTGCCATTAATACGGGGGGGTTACAGGCAAGCACAGATACGCAGTATTTT
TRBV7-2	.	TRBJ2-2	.	CASSLRHDTGELFF	TGTGCCAGCAGCTTACGACACGACACCGGGGAGCTGTTTTTT
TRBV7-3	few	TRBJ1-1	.	CASSLRGPTNTEAFF	TGTGCCAGCAGCTTAAGGGGGCCGACGAACACTGAAGCTTTCTTT
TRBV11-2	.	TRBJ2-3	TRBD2	CASSIPSGSTDTQYF	TGTGCCAGCAGCATCCCTAGCGGGAGCACAGATACGCAGTATTTT
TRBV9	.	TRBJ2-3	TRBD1	CASDRGTGGSASGYGTQYF	TGTGCCAGCGACAGGGGGACAGGGGGCTCGGCTAGCGGTTATGGTACGCAGTATTTT
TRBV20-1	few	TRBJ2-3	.	CSAREYGLPTDTQYF	TGCAGTGCTAGAGAGTACGGACTTCCCACAGATACGCAGTATTTT
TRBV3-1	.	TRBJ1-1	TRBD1	CASKTRDSNTEAFF	TGTGCCAGCAAAACGCGGGACAGTAACACTGAAGCTTTCTTT